This T cell receptor (beta chain) stems from a study of T cells after yellow fever vaccination. One entry per CDR3 protein, called by TCRdb with MiXCR from the 5' RACE reads. The data show 400,000 to 450,000 distinct CDR3 sequences, around 20% seen once. With V trimmed by 7 bases and J by 3 bases, 10 bases remained unmatched. There are 17 residues in the CDR3. Germline V lookup: CDR1 MDHEN, CDR2 SYDVKM. The TCR was taken from a man younger than 35 who received the YFV17D yellow fever vaccine. The chain links TRBV28 to TRBJ2-6, with TRBD1 matching over 9 bases. The source material was PBMCs, sampled before the yellow fever booster vaccination. CDR3 in amino acids: CASTPGQGIYGANVLTF. CDR3 coding DNA: TGTGCCAGCACCCCGGGACAGGGTATTTATGGGGCCAACGTCCTGACTTTC.